This T cell receptor (beta chain) was found in a study of prognosis after radiotherapy for stage I lung cancer (dated by TCRdb to about 2021). Regarding the research as a whole: Around 19 stage I NSCLC patients were enrolled in Nanjing, China, between early 2018 and January 2019. The patients included 14 to 15 who had newly diagnosed primary stage I lung tumors, along with roughly 5 others who had oligometastatic NSCLC after their primary tumor had been surgically resected. All patients were considered medically inoperable, owing to comorbidities in approximately 13 and refusal of surgery in about seven. The cohort included about a dozen men and about six women, with a median age of approximately 76 years and a range of about 53 to 84 years. Tumor histology was squamous cell carcinoma in 7 or 8 patients and adenocarcinoma in twelve. SBRT was delivered in 3 to 5 fractions with a biologically effective dose of at least 100 Gy, and image-guided IMRT or VMAT was used for delivery. SBRT was not combined with any concurrent therapy in any patient. After SBRT, distant metastases developed in four of the 19 patients at a median of approximately seven months, while the remaining 15 patients had no significant progression. Peripheral blood TCR beta repertoires were profiled in stage I NSCLC patients before and after stereotactic body radiotherapy, and the study then linked these repertoires to distant failure. The study sequenced around 40 blood samples from roughly 19 patients, one before and one after SBRT per patient. Points the paper makes about the study in general: Whether the expanded TCR clones were tumor-specific was not determined. TRBV and TRBJ usage frequencies reportedly varied with metastasis status, involving two V genes at baseline and several V and two J genes after SBRT. The study was limited by the small cohort and short follow-up, and independent validation of the study findings is required. A decrease in unique TCR clone counts was observed after SBRT (median around 10,000 before versus more than 6,000 after; Wilcoxon paired P=0.011). Post-SBRT Shannon entropy and its change from baseline were lower in patients who developed distant metastases; baseline Shannon entropy was not associated with metastases. All reported P values were unadjusted for multiple comparisons.

A note on this clonotype: Its antigen remains undetermined. The junction differs from germline at one of its ends, possibly a read error.

From the cysteine through the phenylalanine, the CDR3 covers 15 amino acids. Only the CDR3 part of the read is kept: 45 bases, read in frame from the first base. CDR1 is given as MNHEY and CDR2 as SMNVEV, both from the germline V gene (reference sequence). Two rounds of multiplex PCR were performed to amplify the TCR beta CDR3 region from genomic DNA. In the first PCR round, primers specific to each TRBV and TRBJ gene were used, and the primer sequences were filed in Chinese patent CN105087789A. Universal primers were used in the second round of PCR. The Roche High Pure PCR Template Preparation Kit was used to extract genomic DNA from frozen PBMCs. The libraries underwent paired-end sequencing with 151 bp reads on an Illumina HiSeq 3000. For the original study's pipeline: Raw reads lacking the multiplex PCR primer sequences were removed with CutAdapt. High-quality paired reads were merged into contigs with PEAR. MiXCR assigned TRB V, D and J gene segments to each contig by aligning to reference sequences. CDR3 sequences were clustered by base quality and sequence similarity to remove sequencing errors. Shannon entropy normalized by the natural log of productive TCR sequence number was used as the measure of diversity. To get clonality, Shannon entropy was divided by the natural log of the number of unique clonotypes, and that result was subtracted from one. Progression-free survival cut-offs for repertoire metrics were chosen using the Youden index of ROC curves, with analyses run in R 3.5.3. The public reads were reanalyzed by TCRdb: fastp trimming at Q25, MiXCR alignment, in-frame beta chains only. Rows matching on CDR3 protein sequence are summarized as one entry with the most common DNA and genes. The authors' filters were not applied to this entry. The sample records about 30,000 distinct CDR3 sequences, 40% to 60% of which are singletons. Clones ranked in the top ten supply about 17% of the sample.

All patients had node-negative disease on CT and PET/CT, and none had a history of other malignancies or prior chemotherapy or radiotherapy. At each of two time points, approximately 5.9 milliliters of peripheral venous blood were collected into EDTA tubes. PBMCs were isolated by Ficoll-Paque Plus density-gradient centrifugation. Right after collection, samples were kept at -80 degrees C until analysis. The receptor was isolated from a donor of 50 years or more with non-small cell lung cancer. Sequencing was performed on PBMCs, taken before or after stereotactic body radiation therapy (not recorded which). The V gene is TRBV27 and the J gene is TRBJ2-1; 7 bases in between match TRBD2. The CDR3 region has the sequence CASSRLAVLRRGQFF. The DNA sequence is TGCGCCAGCAGCCGGCTAGCGGTATTACGGCGGGGGCAGTTCTTC.